This entry describes one T cell receptor beta chain. The trim removed 1 base at V and 0 bases at J, leaving 5 bases unmatched. Germline CDR1 SGHTA, CDR2 FQGTGA. CDR3 size: 17 residues. This specimen comes from a study of OX40 agonist ivuxolimab in advanced cancers. Sequencing was performed with immunoSEQ multiplex PCR; in TCRdb, only in-frame clones are kept and a portion is missing. The top ten clones hold about 11% of a sample with about 46,000 clones, around 84% of them seen once. This TCR was sampled from an adult with an advanced solid tumor such as melanoma, head and neck, liver or kidney cancer. V and J are TRBV7-3 and TRBJ2-1; 8 nucleotides match TRBD2. Sequenced here: CD4+ or CD8+ T cells sorted from blood, sampled in a trial of the OX40 agonist ivuxolimab. CDR3 loop: CASSLSGGRYSYNEQFF. The CDR3 DNA follows: TGTGCCAGCAGCTTAAGCGGGGGGCGATACTCCTACAATGAGCAGTTCTTC.